This T cell receptor beta chain was recorded in a study of control samples from healthy donors and cancer patients. Sequencing used immunoSEQ multiplex PCR; TCRdb keeps in-frame clones, though not all of them. The sample contains about 250,000 clones, roughly four fifths of which appear only once. This CDR3 contains 16 residues. Germline CDR1 is KGHSH and CDR2 is LQKENI. The V gene lost 0 bases and the J gene lost 3 bases, with 14 bases spanning the gap. The chain uses TRBV18 and TRBJ1-1; no reliable D call. This sequence originates from a woman between 55 and 75 years old with lung cancer. The specimen sequenced was PBMCs. The CDR3 sequence is CASSPPGGHSYTEAFF. CDR3 coding DNA: TGTGCCAGCTCACCACCGGGAGGGCACTCCTACACTGAAGCTTTCTTT.